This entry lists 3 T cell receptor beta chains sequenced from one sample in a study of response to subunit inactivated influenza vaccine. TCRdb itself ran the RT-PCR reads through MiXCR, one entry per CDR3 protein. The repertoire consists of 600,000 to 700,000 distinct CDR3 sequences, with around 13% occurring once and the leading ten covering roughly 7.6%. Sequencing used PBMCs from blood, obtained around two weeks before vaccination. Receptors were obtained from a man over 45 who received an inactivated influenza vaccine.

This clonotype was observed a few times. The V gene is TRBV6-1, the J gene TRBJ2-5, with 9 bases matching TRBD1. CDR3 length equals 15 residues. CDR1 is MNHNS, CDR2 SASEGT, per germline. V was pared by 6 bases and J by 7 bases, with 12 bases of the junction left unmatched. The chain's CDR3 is CASSPGQGPFGTQYF. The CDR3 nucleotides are TGTGCCAGCAGCCCCGGACAGGGGCCCTTTGGGACCCAGTACTTC.

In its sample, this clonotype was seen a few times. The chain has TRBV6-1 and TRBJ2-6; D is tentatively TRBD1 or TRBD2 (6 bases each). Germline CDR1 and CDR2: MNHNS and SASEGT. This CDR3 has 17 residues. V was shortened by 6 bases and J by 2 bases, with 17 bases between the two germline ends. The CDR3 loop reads CASRKGGSPTGANVLTF. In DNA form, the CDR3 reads TGTGCCAGCAGGAAGGGGGGATCTCCAACTGGGGCCAACGTCCTGACTTTC.

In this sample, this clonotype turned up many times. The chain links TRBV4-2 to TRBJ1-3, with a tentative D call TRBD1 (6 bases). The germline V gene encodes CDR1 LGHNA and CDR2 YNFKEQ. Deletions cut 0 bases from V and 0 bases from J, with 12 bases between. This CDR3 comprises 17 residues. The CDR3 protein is CASSQEAGATSGNTIYF. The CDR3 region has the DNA TGTGCCAGCAGCCAAGAGGCGGGGGCGACCTCTGGAAACACCATATATTTT.